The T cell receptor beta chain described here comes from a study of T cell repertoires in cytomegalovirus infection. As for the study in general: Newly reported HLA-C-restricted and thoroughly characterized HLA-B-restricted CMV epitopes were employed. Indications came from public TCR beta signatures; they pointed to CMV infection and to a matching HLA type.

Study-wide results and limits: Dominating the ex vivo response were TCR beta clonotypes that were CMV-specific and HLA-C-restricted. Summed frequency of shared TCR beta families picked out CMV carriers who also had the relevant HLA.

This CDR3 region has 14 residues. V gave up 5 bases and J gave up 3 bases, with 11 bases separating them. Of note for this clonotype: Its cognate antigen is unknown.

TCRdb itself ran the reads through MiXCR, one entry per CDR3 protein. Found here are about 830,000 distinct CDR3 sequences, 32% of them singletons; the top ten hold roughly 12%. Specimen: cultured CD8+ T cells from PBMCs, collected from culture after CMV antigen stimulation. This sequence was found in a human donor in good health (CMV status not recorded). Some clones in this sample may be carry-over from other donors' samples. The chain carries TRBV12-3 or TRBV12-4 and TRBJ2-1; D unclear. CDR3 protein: CASSGPISYNEQFF. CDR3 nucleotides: TGTGCCAGCAGTGGCCCCATTAGCTACAATGAGCAGTTCTTC.